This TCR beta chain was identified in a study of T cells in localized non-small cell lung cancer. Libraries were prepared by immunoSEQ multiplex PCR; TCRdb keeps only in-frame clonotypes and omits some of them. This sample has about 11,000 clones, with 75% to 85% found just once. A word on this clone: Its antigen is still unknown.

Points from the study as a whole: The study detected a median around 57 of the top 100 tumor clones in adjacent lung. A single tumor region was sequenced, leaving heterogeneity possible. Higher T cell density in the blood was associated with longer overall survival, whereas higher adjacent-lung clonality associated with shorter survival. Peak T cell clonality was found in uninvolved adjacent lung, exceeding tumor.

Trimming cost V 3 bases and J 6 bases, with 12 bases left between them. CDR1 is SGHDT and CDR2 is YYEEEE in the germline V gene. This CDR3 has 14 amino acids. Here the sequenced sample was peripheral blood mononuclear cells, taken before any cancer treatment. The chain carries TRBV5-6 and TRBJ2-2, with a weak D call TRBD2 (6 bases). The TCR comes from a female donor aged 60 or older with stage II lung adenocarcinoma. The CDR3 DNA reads TGTGCCAGCAGCTCGGGACTCCCGTCCGGGGAGCTGTTTTTT. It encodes CASSSGLPSGELFF.